These 27 T cell receptor beta chains were sequenced from one sample in a study of blood T cell repertoires in COVID-19 (dated by TCRdb to between 2020 and 2021). Library creation used the immunoSEQ multiplex PCR assay. Imported from immuneACCESS, the table was reduced by TCRdb to in-frame sequences with V and J called. These copies leave out some clones; in studies compared against another copy, an unresolved V gene accounts for under half, and the cause of the remainder is not known. Here the sample has around 57,000 clones; around nine tenths occur a single time. Roughly 3.9% of the sample is in the top ten clones. The material sequenced was peripheral blood. Receptors were obtained from a man between 45 and 60 years old with acute or convalescent COVID-19.

This sequence joins TRBV18 and TRBJ2-1; 11 positions agree with TRBD2. V lost 3 bases and J lost 1; bases outside the gene matches: 8. This CDR3 is built from 18 residues. Germline V gene lookup returns CDR1 KGHSH and CDR2 LQKENI. This chain's CDR3 is CASSPAGLAGGSYNEQFF. The CDR3 region has the DNA TGTGCCAGCTCACCCGCGGGGCTAGCGGGAGGTTCCTACAATGAGCAGTTCTTC.

A single count supports this clone. V usage is TRBV7-9 and J usage is TRBJ2-3, with D possibly being TRBD1 (5 bases). The CDR3 consists of 14 residues. Germline lookup yields CDR1 SEHNR and CDR2 FQNEAQ (reference sequence). Trimming stripped 4 bases from V and 2 bases from J, with 10 bases between. This CDR3 is CASSYDRYTDTQYF. CDR3 nucleotides: TGTGCCAGCAGCTACGACAGATACACAGATACGCAGTATTTT.

The rearrangement uses TRBV14 and TRBJ1-5; D might be TRBD1 (5 bases). This CDR3 comprises 14 residues. Germline CDR1 and CDR2: SGHDN and FVKESK. Trimming pared 2 bases from V and 7 bases from J, leaving 12 bases between. This CDR3 reads CASSQSGSRQPQHF. The CDR3 DNA is TGTGCCAGCAGCCAATCAGGGTCCCGGCAGCCCCAGCATTTT.

The chain joins TRBV5-5 to TRBJ2-3, with TRBD2 identical over 8 bases. Germline V lookup: CDR1 SGHKS, CDR2 YYEKEE (reference sequence). V lost 3 bases, J lost 3 bases, and 6 bases stayed unmatched. The length of the CDR3 is 15 residues. The CDR3 sequence: CASSSPAGVTDTQYF. The CDR3 nucleotides are TGTGCCAGCAGCTCCCCAGCGGGAGTTACAGATACGCAGTATTTT.

V and J are TRBV2 and TRBJ2-7, with D possibly matching TRBD2 (6 bases). Trimming pared 10 bases from V and 0 bases from J, leaving 13 bases between. This CDR3 contains 13 residues. The germline V gene encodes CDR1 SNHLY and CDR2 FYNNEI. CDR3 sequence: CATNLAPSYEQYF. The DNA of the CDR3 is TGTGCCACAAACCTAGCGCCCTCCTACGAGCAGTACTTC.

This chain links TRBV2 with TRBJ2-1; 10 bases fit TRBD1. The ends lost 6 bases at V and 7 bases at J; junction bases unmatched: 3. The CDR3 length is 13 residues. Germline assignment: CDR1 SNHLY and CDR2 FYNNEI. Here the CDR3 reads CASRGDRGNEQFF. The CDR3 nucleotides read TGTGCCAGCAGGGGGGACAGGGGAAATGAGCAGTTCTTC.

The chain uses TRBV30 and TRBJ2-1; 9 bases agree with TRBD2. J gave up 3 bases and V 5 bases, and 5 bases lay outside the gene matches. CDR3 length: 14 residues. CDR1 and CDR2 from the germline V gene are GTSNPN and SVGIG (reference sequence). CDR3 in amino acids: CAWVAGAGYNEQFF. The CDR3 region has the DNA TGTGCCTGGGTAGCGGGAGCGGGCTACAATGAGCAGTTCTTC.

This chain connects TRBV5-6 to TRBJ2-2; D is unresolved. In germline, CDR1 is SGHDT, CDR2 YYEEEE. The CDR3 loop spans 16 amino acids. Trimming left V 5 bases short and J 5 bases short, with 19 bases between. The CDR3 loop is CASSLSPLRHTGELFF. CDR3 in DNA: TGTGCCAGCAGTCTGTCCCCACTCCGACATACCGGGGAGCTGTTTTTT.

This chain links TRBV29-1 with TRBJ2-3; TRBD2 matches 13 bases. V dropped 0 bases and J dropped 3; count of bases not matched to a gene: 27. The germline V gene has CDR1 SQVTM and CDR2 ANQGSEA. This CDR3 spans 24 amino acids. The CDR3 sequence is CSVEDFQEDPRTSGRALVTDTQYF. CDR3 DNA: TGCAGCGTTGAAGATTTCCAAGAAGACCCCCGTACTAGCGGGAGGGCCTTAGTGACAGATACGCAGTATTTT.

The chain couples TRBV5-1 to TRBJ1-1; 8 nucleotides agree with TRBD1. CDR1 is SGHRS, CDR2 YFSETQ, per germline. V was clipped by 3 bases and J by 4 bases; unmatched bases: 8. This CDR3 has 15 residues. The CDR3, as DNA: TGCGCCAGCAGCTCGCTGGACAGGGTGGTCACTGAAGCTTTCTTT. Its translation is CASSSLDRVVTEAFF.

This chain joins TRBV5-3 and TRBJ1-5; D might be TRBD1 (5 bases). TRBV5-3 is an ORF, and what it does is uncertain. This CDR3 contains 14 residues. Trimming cost V 9 bases and J 2 bases, with 15 bases left between them. DNA for the CDR3: TGTGCCAAAAATCGGGGGAATGGCAATCAGCCCCAGCATTTT. Amino acids: CAKNRGNGNQPQHF.

This rearrangement joins TRBV19 to TRBJ2-1, with D unresolved. This CDR3 contains 15 residues. Looked up from germline, CDR1 is LNHDA and CDR2 is SQIVND (reference sequence). V lost 3 bases to trimming and J lost 0 bases, with 9 bases between them. This chain's CDR3 is CASSIPTSSYNEQFF. In DNA form, the CDR3 reads TGTGCCAGTAGTATCCCCACCAGCTCCTACAATGAGCAGTTCTTC. Complete variable domain (other parts from reference TRBV19 and TRBJ2-1): DGGITQSPKYLFRKEGQNVTLSCEQNLNHDAMYWYRQDPGQGLRLIYYSQIVNDFQKGDIAEGYSVSREKKESFPLTVTSAQKNPTAFYLCASSIPTSSYNEQFFGPGTRLTVL.

For the CDR3, the DNA is TGTGCCACCAGCAGAGCCCAGGGAAGCACAGATACGCAGTATTTT. Protein sequence: CATSRAQGSTDTQYF. The V call is TRBV15, the J call TRBJ2-3, with a possible D match to TRBD1 (5 bases). CDR1 is LNHNV, CDR2 YYDKDF, per germline (reference sequence). The CDR3 runs 15 residues. Trimming stripped 1 base from V and 0 bases from J, with 8 bases between. Drawing the rest from reference TRBV15 and TRBJ2-3, the complete variable domain is DAMVIQNPRYQVTQFGKPVTLSCSQTLNHNVMYWYQQKSSQAPKLLFHYYDKDFNNEADTPDNFQSRRPNTSFCFLDIRSPGLGDTAMYLCATSRAQGSTDTQYFGPGTRLTVL.

The chain is built from TRBV7-9 and TRBJ1-1; 9 bases are a match to TRBD1. This CDR3 contains 15 residues. Germline trimming cut 3 bases from V and 5 bases from J; bases unmatched to any gene: 7. The V gene's germline CDR1 is SEHNR and CDR2 FQNEAQ (reference sequence). The CDR3 is CASSLGGTGITEAFF. The DNA for the CDR3 is TGTGCCAGCAGCTTGGGTGGGACAGGGATAACTGAAGCTTTCTTT.

This chain uses TRBV6-6 with TRBJ1-2; no clear D. The CDR3 is made up of 12 amino acids. The V gene's germline CDR1 is MNHNY and CDR2 SVGAGI (reference sequence). V gave up 4 bases and J gave up 4 bases, with 7 bases separating them. The CDR3 region is CASSSLSYGYTF. CDR3 in DNA: TGTGCCAGCAGTTCTCTTAGCTATGGCTACACCTTC.

This clone was counted once. V usage is TRBV6-5 and J usage is TRBJ2-1, with TRBD2 matching 7 bases. V lost 10 bases to trimming and J lost 3 bases; unmatched junction nucleotides: 12. CDR1 and CDR2 (germline): MNHEY, SVGAGI. This CDR3 is 15 amino acids long. The CDR3 region is CATGQSSGNYNEQFF. The CDR3 DNA reads as TGTGCCACCGGCCAATCGAGCGGGAACTACAATGAGCAGTTCTTC.

The V gene is TRBV7-8, the J gene TRBJ2-7; possibly TRBD2 for D (6 bases). V was cut by 1 base and J by 0 bases, with 10 bases left in between. Germline CDR1 is SGHVS and CDR2 is FQNEAQ. The CDR3 sequence is 15 residues long. The CDR3 here is CASSLVRGSSYEQYF. DNA for the CDR3: TGTGCCAGCAGCTTAGTGCGGGGATCCTCCTACGAGCAGTACTTC.

The chain recombines TRBV9 with TRBJ1-1; the match to TRBD1 covers 8 bases. Germline loops: CDR1 SGDLS, CDR2 YYNGEE. The CDR3 covers 16 residues. The ends lost 3 bases at V and 5 bases at J; junction bases unmatched: 12. This chain's CDR3 is CASSASLDRGGTEAFF. CDR3 bases: TGTGCCAGCAGCGCCTCTCTAGACAGGGGAGGAACTGAAGCTTTCTTT. Full variable domain (remainder filled in from reference TRBV9 and TRBJ1-1): DSGVTQTPKHLITATGQRVTLRCSPRSGDLSVYWYQQSLDQGLQFLIQYYNGEERAKGNILERFSAQQFPDLHSELNLSSLELGDSALYFCASSASLDRGGTEAFFGQGTRLTVV.

The chain links TRBV27 to TRBJ2-3, with D possibly TRBD2 on 5 matching bases. This CDR3 is built from 14 residues. Germline CDR1 and CDR2: MNHEY and SMNVEV (reference sequence). Trimming stripped 1 base from V and 4 bases from J, with 9 bases between. The CDR3: CASSLFSSPDTQYF. The DNA of the CDR3 is TGTGCCAGCAGTTTATTTTCTAGCCCAGATACGCAGTATTTT.

The gene calls are TRBV7-8 and TRBJ1-1; TRBD1 aligns across 8 bases. After removal of 5 bases from V and 3 bases from J, the junction contained 5 bases not matched to a gene. There are 14 residues in the CDR3. In germline, CDR1 is SGHVS, CDR2 FQNEAQ. The CDR3 loop is CASSEGQGYTEAFF. In nucleotides, the CDR3 is TGTGCCAGCAGCGAAGGACAGGGATACACTGAAGCTTTCTTT. Together with reference TRBV7-8 and TRBJ1-1, the CDR3 gives the full variable domain: GAGVSQSPRYKVAKRGQDVALRCDPISGHVSLFWYQQALGQGPEFLTYFQNEAQLDKSGLPSDRFFAERPEGSVSTLKIQRTQQEDSAVYLCASSEGQGYTEAFFGQGTRLTVV.

This chain connects TRBV9 to TRBJ1-1; D is unclear. The CDR3 runs 13 residues. In germline, CDR1 is SGDLS, CDR2 YYNGEE. V lost 4 bases and J 1 base, leaving 8 bases between the germline ends. The CDR3 reads CASSSRQNTEAFF. The CDR3 DNA reads TGTGCCAGCAGCTCCCGACAGAACACTGAAGCTTTCTTT.

The rearrangement joins TRBV15 to TRBJ1-2; the D gene is possibly TRBD1 (6 bases). V lost 3 bases and J 7 bases, leaving 12 bases between the germline ends. Germline-derived CDR1 and CDR2 are LNHNV and YYDKDF (reference sequence). The CDR3 loop spans 13 amino acids. CDR3 sequence reads: CATSSTGSGGYTF. The CDR3, as DNA: TGTGCCACCAGCAGTACAGGGAGTGGTGGCTACACCTTC.

This clone was observed a few times. The J gene is TRBJ2-5, the V gene TRBV24-1, with TRBD1 matching over 10 bases. V gave up 3 bases and J gave up 6 bases; unmatched junction bases: 3. In germline, CDR1 is KGHDR, CDR2 SFDVKD. The CDR3 is 14 residues long. This chain's CDR3 is CATSDRTGGKTQYF. DNA of the CDR3: TGTGCCACCAGTGATCGGACAGGGGGGAAGACCCAGTACTTC.

A single count supports this clone. The genes are TRBV19 and TRBJ1-1, with TRBD1 matching 10 bases. This CDR3 spans 13 amino acids. The germline gives CDR1 LNHDA, CDR2 SQIVND (reference sequence). V shed 10 bases and J 5 bases; nucleotides not matched to a gene: 7. CDR3 amino acids: CATKPGQGTEAFF. CDR3 bases: TGTGCCACGAAGCCGGGACAGGGGACTGAAGCTTTCTTT. Filled out from reference TRBV19 and TRBJ1-1, the complete variable domain reads DGGITQSPKYLFRKEGQNVTLSCEQNLNHDAMYWYRQDPGQGLRLIYYSQIVNDFQKGDIAEGYSVSREKKESFPLTVTSAQKNPTAFYLCATKPGQGTEAFFGQGTRLTVV.

The chain uses TRBV5-5 and TRBJ2-5; TRBD2 is a possible D gene (5 bases). CDR1 and CDR2 (germline): SGHKS, YYEKEE (reference sequence). The ends were cut back, 4 bases at V and 1 base at J, with 14 bases in the middle. The CDR3 runs 15 residues. CDR3 region: CASSPDSVAQETQYF. The CDR3 nucleotides read TGTGCCAGCAGCCCGGACTCTGTGGCCCAAGAGACCCAGTACTTC.

The chain uses TRBV27 and TRBJ2-1, with 9 nucleotides matching TRBD2. This CDR3 spans 16 amino acids. Germline V gene sequence: CDR1 MNHEY, CDR2 SMNVEV (reference sequence). J was trimmed by 6 bases and V by 5 bases; bases with no gene match: 11. For the CDR3, the DNA is TGTGCCAGCAGTCTAAGAGTAGCGGGAGCATCCAATGAGCAGTTCTTC. Its translation is CASSLRVAGASNEQFF.

CDR3 loop: CARTRLYQETQYF. The CDR3 nucleotides are TGTGCCAGGACGAGACTGTACCAAGAGACCCAGTACTTC. This chain uses TRBV2 with TRBJ2-5; the D is unclear. Germline V CDR1 and CDR2: SNHLY, FYNNEI. The CDR3 is made up of 13 amino acids. V gave up 9 bases and J gave up 0 bases, with 11 bases separating them.